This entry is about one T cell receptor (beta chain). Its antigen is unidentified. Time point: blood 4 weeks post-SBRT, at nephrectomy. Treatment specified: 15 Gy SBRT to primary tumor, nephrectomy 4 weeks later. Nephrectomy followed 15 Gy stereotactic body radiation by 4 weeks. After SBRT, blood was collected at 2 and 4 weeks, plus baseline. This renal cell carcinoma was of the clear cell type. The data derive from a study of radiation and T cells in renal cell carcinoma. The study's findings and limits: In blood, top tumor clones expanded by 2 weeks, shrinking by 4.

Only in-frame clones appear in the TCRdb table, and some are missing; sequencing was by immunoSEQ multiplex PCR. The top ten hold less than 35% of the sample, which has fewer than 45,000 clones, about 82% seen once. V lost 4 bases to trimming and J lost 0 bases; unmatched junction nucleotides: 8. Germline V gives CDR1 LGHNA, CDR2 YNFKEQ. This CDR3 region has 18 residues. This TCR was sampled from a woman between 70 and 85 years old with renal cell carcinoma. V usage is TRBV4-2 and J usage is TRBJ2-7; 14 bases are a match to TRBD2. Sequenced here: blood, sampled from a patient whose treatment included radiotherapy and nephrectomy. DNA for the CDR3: TGTGCCAGCAGCCCTCGGACTAGCGGGGGGACGAGCTCCTACGAGCAGTACTTC. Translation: CASSPRTSGGTSSYEQYF.